Each of the 30 T cell receptor beta chains below was sequenced from the same sample in a study of T cell changes during pregnancy in multiple sclerosis. Data came from immunoSEQ multiplex PCR; TCRdb stores just in-frame clones and leaves some out. The sample consists of about 110,000 clones, 91% of them appearing once. The sample in question was peripheral blood, obtained before pregnancy. These receptor sequences come from a female donor with multiple sclerosis, enrolled in a pregnancy study.

The chain uses TRBV6-5 and TRBJ1-6, with a tentative D call TRBD1 (6 bases). Germline V gene lookup returns CDR1 MNHEY and CDR2 SVGAGI. CDR3 length: 14 amino acids. Trimming took 6 bases from V and 5 from J, leaving 11 bases between them. The CDR3 sequence: CASRQGLDNSPLHF. Here the CDR3 DNA reads TGTGCCAGCAGGCAGGGGCTCGATAATTCACCCCTCCACTTT.

V and J are TRBV5-1 and TRBJ2-1; no clear D. CDR1 is SGHRS and CDR2 is YFSETQ in the germline V gene. V lost 2 bases and J 3 bases, leaving 6 bases between the germline ends. CDR3 length: 13 amino acids. The CDR3 is CASSLLDYNEQFF. CDR3 DNA sequence: TGCGCCAGCAGCTTACTCGACTACAATGAGCAGTTCTTC. Using reference TRBV5-1 and TRBJ2-1 for the parts outside the CDR3, the full variable domain is KAGVTQTPRYLIKTRGQQVTLSCSPISGHRSVSWYQQTPGQGLQFLFEYFSETQRNKGNFPGRFSGRQFSNSRSEMNVSTLELGDSALYLCASSLLDYNEQFFGPGTRLTVL.

The chain uses TRBV5-1 and TRBJ1-1, with 8 nucleotides matching TRBD1. CDR3 length equals 15 residues. The germline V gene has CDR1 SGHRS and CDR2 YFSETQ. J lost 1 base, V lost 1 base, and 3 bases had no gene match. CDR3 DNA: TGCGCCAGCAGCTTGAACGACAGGGGGAACACTGAAGCTTTCTTT. Amino acids: CASSLNDRGNTEAFF. Full variable domain (missing parts from reference TRBV5-1 and TRBJ1-1): KAGVTQTPRYLIKTRGQQVTLSCSPISGHRSVSWYQQTPGQGLQFLFEYFSETQRNKGNFPGRFSGRQFSNSRSEMNVSTLELGDSALYLCASSLNDRGNTEAFFGQGTRLTVV.

The DNA of the CDR3 is TGCGCCAGCAGCCAAGACGCGGGACTAGCGGGGGCCTCGAGCACAGATACGCAGTATTTT. Its translation: CASSQDAGLAGASSTDTQYF. J is TRBJ2-3 and V is TRBV4-1; 14 bases align to TRBD2. J lost 0 bases, V lost 0 bases, and 8 bases had no gene match. The CDR3 runs to 20 residues. Germline V gives CDR1 MGHRA, CDR2 YSYEKL.

This chain links TRBV5-1 with TRBJ2-1; 12 bases fit TRBD2. Germline CDR1 is SGHRS and CDR2 is YFSETQ. This CDR3 is 16 amino acids long. With V trimmed by 1 base and J by 5 bases, 4 bases remained unmatched. CDR3 coding DNA: TGCGCCAGCAGCTTGAGGCTAGCGGGGGGGGACAATGAGCAGTTCTTC. This codes for CASSLRLAGGDNEQFF.

CDR3 sequence (DNA): TGCGCCAGCAAAATTAGGTGGACAGCCCCAGGCTACACCTTC. As protein: CASKIRWTAPGYTF. The genes are TRBV5-1 and TRBJ1-2; perhaps TRBD1 as D (6 bases). The CDR3 loop spans 14 amino acids. CDR1 and CDR2 (germline): SGHRS, YFSETQ. V was cut by 6 bases and J by 8 bases, with 20 bases left in between.

CDR3: CASSELNRGFEQYF. For the CDR3, the DNA is TGTGCCAGCAGTGAATTAAACAGGGGGTTCGAGCAGTACTTC. This sequence joins TRBV25-1 and TRBJ2-7, with TRBD1 matching over 8 bases. This CDR3 spans 14 amino acids. The V segment lost 1 base and the J segment 6 bases; nucleotides outside the gene matches: 5. Germline values: CDR1 MGHDK, CDR2 SYGVNS.

The CDR3: CASSKRQGGGYTF. The CDR3 bases are TGTGCCAGCAGTAAACGACAGGGAGGTGGCTACACCTTC. The chain links TRBV6-5 to TRBJ1-2, with TRBD1 identical over 7 bases. The CDR3 runs to 13 residues. Unmatched junction bases numbered 7, after V lost 5 bases and J lost 7 bases. The germline V gene has CDR1 MNHEY and CDR2 SVGAGI.

This chain links TRBV4-1 with TRBJ2-5; TRBD2 matches 10 bases. Trimming removed 3 bases from V and 5 bases from J; junction bases left unmatched: 15. This CDR3 is 18 amino acids long. CDR1 MGHRA and CDR2 YSYEKL come from the germline V gene. The CDR3: CASSHPPALAGEDETQYF. The CDR3 DNA reads TGCGCCAGCAGCCATCCCCCAGCGCTAGCGGGAGAGGATGAGACCCAGTACTTC.

This rearrangement joins TRBV9 to TRBJ2-1; D not certain. The germline CDR1 and CDR2 sequences are SGDLS and YYNGEE. V lost 0 bases and J 2 bases, leaving 9 bases between the germline ends. The CDR3 is 15 residues long. CDR3 residues: CASSVDPGTYNEQFF. Written as DNA, the CDR3 is TGTGCCAGCAGCGTAGATCCGGGTACCTACAATGAGCAGTTCTTC.

The chain recombines TRBV6-1 with TRBJ2-1; 11 nucleotides match TRBD2. The CDR3 runs to 15 residues. V lost 6 bases to trimming and J lost 7 bases; unmatched junction nucleotides: 8. Germline V lookup: CDR1 MNHNS, CDR2 SASEGT. The CDR3 sequence: CASRGSGRAGNEQFF. CDR3 DNA sequence: TGTGCCAGCAGGGGTAGCGGGAGGGCTGGGAATGAGCAGTTCTTC.

The chain links TRBV7-8 to TRBJ1-1; TRBD1 agrees at 8 bases. The germline gives CDR1 SGHVS, CDR2 FQNEAQ. The CDR3 runs 16 residues. J lost 1 base, V lost 0 bases, and 4 bases had no gene match. The CDR3 nucleotides read TGTGCCAGCAGCTTAGCGCCGACAGGGGCGAACACTGAAGCTTTCTTT. It yields the protein CASSLAPTGANTEAFF.

V usage is TRBV4-3 and J usage is TRBJ1-1; TRBD1 agrees at 7 bases. The germline gives CDR1 LGHNA, CDR2 YSLEER. After removal of 1 base from V and 6 bases from J, the junction contained 11 bases not matched to a gene. This CDR3 is 16 amino acids long. The CDR3 region is CASSQATDRSGAEAFF. CDR3 nucleotides: TGCGCCAGCAGCCAAGCTACGGACAGGAGTGGAGCTGAAGCTTTCTTT.

The J gene is TRBJ2-3, the V gene TRBV28, with 13 positions matching TRBD2. Germline CDR1 and CDR2: MDHEN and SYDVKM. Unmatched junction bases numbered 7, after V lost 9 bases and J lost 1 base. CDR3 size: 16 residues. DNA of the CDR3: TGTGCCAGTTGGACTAGCGGGAGACGCCGCACAGATACGCAGTATTTT. It yields the protein CASWTSGRRRTDTQYF.

The genes are TRBV7-2 and TRBJ2-1, with 7 bases matching TRBD2. This CDR3 spans 15 amino acids. After removal of 6 bases from V and 7 bases from J, the junction contained 12 bases not matched to a gene. Germline CDR1 is SGHTA and CDR2 is FQGNSA. The CDR3 is CASRYGDAGVNEQFF. DNA of the CDR3: TGTGCCAGCAGATATGGAGATGCGGGGGTGAATGAGCAGTTCTTC.

A remark on this clone: At one end, the junction sequence differs from germline, possibly due to a read error. The chain links TRBV4-1 to TRBJ1-5; D is undetermined. The CDR3 has 14 residues. Germline V gene lookup returns CDR1 MGHRA and CDR2 YSYEKL. The CDR3 here is CASSSEAGSHPQHF. The CDR3 nucleotides are TGCGCCAGCAGCTCGGAAGCGGGCAGTCATCCCCAGCACTTT.

This chain connects TRBV19 to TRBJ2-4, with D possibly being TRBD1 (6 bases). The CDR3 length is 13 residues. The V end was cut by 10 bases, the J end by 2 bases, with 12 bases between. The germline gives CDR1 LNHDA, CDR2 SQIVND (reference sequence). CDR3 DNA: TGTGCCACCCAAGGGGGAACCAAAAACATTCAGTACTTC. Protein sequence: CATQGGTKNIQYF.

J is TRBJ1-1 and V is TRBV5-6, with a weak D call TRBD1 (6 bases). Germline CDR1 reads SGHDT; CDR2 reads YYEEEE. CDR3 length: 13 amino acids. The V end was cut by 9 bases, the J end by 0 bases, with 12 bases between. CDR3 bases: TGTGCCACCCGAAGGGGGTTGAACACTGAAGCTTTCTTT. Its protein product is CATRRGLNTEAFF.

J is TRBJ2-1 and V is TRBV15; TRBD2 matches at 7 bases. The CDR3 has 12 amino acids. Germline CDR1 reads LNHNV; CDR2 reads YYDKDF (reference sequence). With V trimmed by 8 bases and J by 7 bases, 5 bases remained unmatched. This chain's CDR3 is CATRDYENEQFF. The DNA of the CDR3 is TGTGCCACCCGGGACTATGAGAATGAGCAGTTCTTC. Drawing the rest from reference TRBV15 and TRBJ2-1, the complete variable domain is DAMVIQNPRYQVTQFGKPVTLSCSQTLNHNVMYWYQQKSSQAPKLLFHYYDKDFNNEADTPDNFQSRRPNTSFCFLDIRSPGLGDTAMYLCATRDYENEQFFGPGTRLTVL.

The chain links TRBV4-1 to TRBJ1-3; D might be TRBD1 (6 bases). Germline loops: CDR1 MGHRA, CDR2 YSYEKL. The CDR3 sequence is 14 residues long. The ends were cut back, 5 bases at V and 4 bases at J, with 12 bases in the middle. CDR3: CASSEDSFGNTIYF. As DNA, the CDR3 is TGCGCCAGCAGCGAGGACAGTTTCGGAAACACCATATATTTT.

The chain employs TRBV5-6 and TRBJ1-1; 7 bases agree with TRBD1. The CDR3 sequence is 15 residues long. In germline, CDR1 is SGHDT, CDR2 YYEEEE. Trimming removed 1 base from V and 1 base from J; junction bases left unmatched: 4. CDR3 coding DNA: TGTGCCAGCAGCTTGCGGTCAGGGGGGAACACTGAAGCTTTCTTT. As protein: CASSLRSGGNTEAFF.

The chain joins TRBV11-3 to TRBJ2-3, with 8 bases matching TRBD2. The CDR3 is 15 amino acids. With V trimmed by 4 bases and J by 3 bases, 6 bases remained unmatched. The germline V gene encodes CDR1 SGHNT and CDR2 YENEEA. The chain's CDR3 is CASSYGTSETDTQYF. The CDR3 DNA reads TGTGCCAGCAGCTACGGGACTAGTGAGACAGATACGCAGTATTTT. The full variable domain, in which reference TRBV11-3 and TRBJ2-3 provide the parts outside the CDR3, is EAGVVQSPRYKIIEKKQPVAFWCNPISGHNTLYWYLQNLGQGPELLIRYENEEAVDDSQLPKDRFSAERLKGVDSTLKIQPAELGDSAVYLCASSYGTSETDTQYFGPGTRLTVL.

The V gene is TRBV27, the J gene TRBJ1-5; D might be TRBD1 (5 bases). Germline V gene lookup returns CDR1 MNHEY and CDR2 SMNVEV (reference sequence). This CDR3 has 14 residues. V was pared by 2 bases and J by 4 bases, with 9 bases between. The CDR3 reads CASSLKSGNQPQHF. The CDR3 DNA is TGTGCCAGCAGTTTAAAGTCAGGGAATCAGCCCCAGCATTTT.

The chain couples TRBV2 to TRBJ2-1; TRBD2 aligns across 7 bases. Losses at the gene ends were 4 bases for V and 9 bases for J; bases not matched to a gene: 6. The CDR3 length is 13 residues. Germline V lookup: CDR1 SNHLY, CDR2 FYNNEI. The DNA for the CDR3 is TGTGCCAGCAGTGTTGAGCGGGATAGTGAGCAGTTCTTC. Protein product: CASSVERDSEQFF.

The chain has TRBV11-2 and TRBJ2-7; D is undetermined. V shed 5 bases and J shed 6 bases, with 20 bases lying between them. Per the germline V gene, CDR1 is SGHAT and CDR2 is FQNNGV. CDR3 length equals 15 residues. CDR3 DNA sequence: TGTGCCAGCAGCGTCCGCCCTAGTCCGCAAGGCGAGCAGTACTTC. As protein: CASSVRPSPQGEQYF.

The chain recombines TRBV10-3 with TRBJ2-2, with no clear D. Germline V gene data show CDR1 as ENHRY and CDR2 as SYGVKD. CDR3 length equals 14 residues. Trimming removed 2 bases from V and 8 bases from J, with 12 bases in between. The CDR3 sequence: CAISEPSISGELFF. CDR3 bases: TGTGCCATCAGTGAGCCGTCTATTAGTGGGGAGCTGTTTTTT.

The chain links TRBV4-2 to TRBJ1-5; TRBD1 agrees at 12 bases. Trimming cost V 4 bases and J 0 bases; bases outside gene matches: 19. Germline V CDR1 and CDR2: LGHNA, YNFKEQ. This CDR3 is built from 22 residues. The CDR3 spells CASSPKPFWGQGAHYSNQPQHF. The CDR3 DNA reads as TGTGCCAGCAGCCCAAAGCCGTTTTGGGGACAGGGGGCACACTATAGCAATCAGCCCCAGCATTTT.

DNA for the CDR3: TGTGCCAGCTCGCTCACAGGGGGAGGCTACGAGCAGTACTTC. Its translation: CASSLTGGGYEQYF. This rearrangement joins TRBV18 to TRBJ2-7; 8 nucleotides align to TRBD1. The germline V gene has CDR1 KGHSH and CDR2 LQKENI. The CDR3 is 14 residues long. Trimming cost V 6 bases and J 3 bases; bases outside gene matches: 7.

V gene TRBV19 combines with J gene TRBJ1-1, with TRBD1 identical over 7 bases. This CDR3 comprises 15 residues. CDR1 and CDR2 from the germline V gene are LNHDA and SQIVND (reference sequence). Losses at the gene ends were 6 bases for V and 0 bases for J; bases not matched to a gene: 7. DNA of the CDR3: TGTGCCAGTAGACCCCGGGACAGACTGAACACTGAAGCTTTCTTT. Translation: CASRPRDRLNTEAFF.

The chain couples TRBV2 to TRBJ1-5, with 9 bases that match TRBD1. V was clipped by 4 bases and J by 3 bases; unmatched bases: 13. The CDR3 is made up of 18 amino acids. Germline values: CDR1 SNHLY, CDR2 FYNNEI. CDR3 nucleotide sequence: TGTGCCAGCAGTGCGGGTATGGGACAGGGAATAGTCAATCAGCCCCAGCATTTT. Translated, it gives CASSAGMGQGIVNQPQHF.